The 27 T cell receptor beta chains below come from one sample, sequenced in a study of blood T cells in healthy people across ages. A second PCR of roughly 7 to 11 cycles used a sample-barcoded 5' primer and a J-beta primer mix. TCRdb fed the 5' RACE reads into MiXCR, producing one record per CDR3 protein. This table holds just under 750,000 distinct CDR3 sequences, 22% found once. Sequenced material: blood. The receptors originated from a man in his sixties or seventies in good health.

The chain joins TRBV5-1 to TRBJ2-3; D might be TRBD2 (5 bases). Germline V lookup: CDR1 SGHRS, CDR2 YFSETQ. This CDR3 is built from 16 residues. V lost 2 bases, J lost 1 base, and 14 bases lay in between. CDR3 in amino acids: CASSFGGRIGTDTQYF. The CDR3 DNA is TGCGCCAGCAGCTTTGGCGGGCGGATTGGCACAGATACGCAGTATTTT.

This clonotype has only a few counts. This sequence joins TRBV7-2 and TRBJ2-6; D possibly corresponds to TRBD2 (7 bases). The CDR3 consists of 18 residues. Germline lookup yields CDR1 SGHTA and CDR2 FQGNSA. V dropped 6 bases and J dropped 2 bases, with 20 bases sitting between them. The CDR3, as DNA: TGTGCCAGCAGGCCCAGAGGGGGGGGGCTTGCTGGGGCCAACGTCCTGACTTTC. It is translated as CASRPRGGGLAGANVLTF.

V usage is TRBV30 and J usage is TRBJ2-5, with a tentative D call TRBD1 (6 bases). The ends were cut back, 5 bases at V and 3 bases at J, with 13 bases in the middle. CDR1 is GTSNPN and CDR2 is SVGIG in the germline V gene (reference sequence). This CDR3 is 13 amino acids long. This CDR3 reads CAWAGTTEETQYF. The CDR3 DNA is TGTGCCTGGGCTGGGACAACCGAAGAGACCCAGTACTTC.

The gene calls are TRBV5-1 and TRBJ2-3; 12 bases are shared with TRBD2. After removal of 1 base from V and 5 bases from J, the junction contained 5 bases not matched to a gene. Germline loops: CDR1 SGHRS, CDR2 YFSETQ. CDR3 length equals 16 residues. The CDR3 reads CASSLTSGGRGDTQYF. The CDR3 DNA reads as TGCGCCAGCAGCTTGACTAGCGGGGGGCGGGGAGATACGCAGTATTTT.

On this clonotype: This sequence may be a read error, since a much larger clone differs from it by one base. V usage is TRBV7-2 and J usage is TRBJ2-2; TRBD1 or TRBD2 may be the D gene (5 bases each). Germline loops: CDR1 SGHTA, CDR2 FQGNSA. The CDR3 extends over 13 amino acids. The germline V and J ends were trimmed by 5 bases and 4 bases, with 8 bases remaining between them. The CDR3 nucleotides read TGTGCCAGCAGCAGGGACCTCACCGGGGAGCTGTTTTTT. Protein product: CASSRDLTGELFF. The complete variable domain, with remaining parts taken from reference TRBV7-2 and TRBJ2-2, reads GAGVSQSPSNKVTEKGKDVELRCDPISGHTALYWYRQSLGQGLEFLIYFQGNSAPDKSGLPSDRFSAERTGGSVSTLTIQRTQQEDSAVYLCASSRDLTGELFFGEGSRLTVL.

The chain couples TRBV30 to TRBJ2-3, with TRBD2 matching over 8 bases. V lost 3 bases and J lost 5; bases outside the gene matches: 10. Germline CDR1 and CDR2: GTSNPN and SVGIG (reference sequence). The CDR3 runs 15 residues. The CDR3 region is CAWSPSGRRGDTQYF. DNA of the CDR3: TGTGCCTGGAGCCCCAGCGGGAGAAGAGGAGATACGCAGTATTTT.

The sample holds a few counts of this clonotype. The chain carries TRBV6-1 and TRBJ2-1; 16 positions match TRBD2. CDR3 size: 18 residues. Germline V lookup: CDR1 MNHNS, CDR2 SASEGT. Trimming took 9 bases from V and 0 from J; bases not matched to a gene: 8. The CDR3 DNA reads TGTGCCAGTAAGGGACTAGCGGGAGGGGGAGACTCCTACAATGAGCAGTTCTTC. Protein product: CASKGLAGGGDSYNEQFF.

This clonotype was observed a few times. The chain employs TRBV20-1 and TRBJ2-5, with a possible D match to TRBD2 (6 bases). The DNA matches TRBJ2-7 better at its end, which makes the J call doubtful. Germline lookup yields CDR1 DFQATT and CDR2 SNEGSKA (reference sequence). This CDR3 has 16 residues. CDR3: CSARSRDSKSSYEQYF. In nucleotides, the CDR3 is TGCAGTGCTAGAAGTCGGGACTCGAAATCTTCCTACGAGCAGTACTTC.

The chain carries TRBV2 and TRBJ2-1, with a possible D match to TRBD2 (6 bases). The CDR3 covers 13 residues. Germline V gives CDR1 SNHLY, CDR2 FYNNEI. Trimming pared 11 bases from V and 4 bases from J, leaving 15 bases between. The CDR3 region has the DNA TGTGCCGGAATAGCGGATATTTACAATGAGCAGTTCTTC. Translating gives CAGIADIYNEQFF.

This clonotype was counted only a few times. The chain combines TRBV20-1 with TRBJ1-1; TRBD1 agrees at 7 bases. The length of the CDR3 is 13 residues. The J segment lost 0 bases and the V segment lost 6 bases, leaving 4 bases of the junction unmatched. Germline assignment: CDR1 DFQATT and CDR2 SNEGSKA (reference sequence). CDR3 sequence (DNA): TGCAGTGCCGTAGACAGGGTGAACACTGAAGCTTTCTTT. Encoded protein: CSAVDRVNTEAFF.

The chain couples TRBV19 to TRBJ1-6; D remains ambiguous. CDR3 length: 15 residues. With 6 bases removed from V and 8 bases from J, the gap between germline ends came to 17 bases. Germline V lookup: CDR1 LNHDA, CDR2 SQIVND (reference sequence). CDR3 nucleotide sequence: TGTGCCAGTAGCCCACCAGGTAAAGGGTATTCACCCCTCCACTTT. This codes for CASSPPGKGYSPLHF.

This clonotype occurred many times. The genes are TRBV19 and TRBJ2-6, with D perhaps TRBD2 (5 bases). The CDR3 has 13 amino acids. Germline V gene sequence: CDR1 LNHDA, CDR2 SQIVND (reference sequence). V shed 4 bases and J shed 4 bases, with 5 bases lying between them. CDR3 nucleotides: TGTGCCAGTAGTACGGGGGGGGCCAACGTCCTGACTTTC. This gives the protein CASSTGGANVLTF.

The chain has TRBV29-1 and TRBJ1-1, with a tentative D call TRBD1 (5 bases). There are 14 residues in the CDR3. Trimming left V 4 bases short and J 1 base short, with 13 bases between. The germline V gene has CDR1 SQVTM and CDR2 ANQGSEA. CDR3 DNA: TGCAGCGTTGGACACACGGGGGGGAACACTGAAGCTTTCTTT. This codes for CSVGHTGGNTEAFF.

V and J are TRBV7-9 and TRBJ2-1; D is undetermined. The ends were cut back, 5 bases at V and 14 bases at J, with 16 bases in the middle. Germline CDR1 SEHNR, CDR2 FQNEAQ (reference sequence). CDR3 size: 12 residues. CDR3 amino acids: CASSPDGEKEFF. The CDR3 nucleotides read TGTGCCAGCAGCCCTGATGGGGAAAAGGAGTTCTTC.

The rearrangement links TRBV7-2 to TRBJ2-7, with 9 bases matching TRBD1. CDR1 is SGHTA, CDR2 FQGNSA, per germline. Losses at the gene ends were 5 bases for V and 4 bases for J; bases not matched to a gene: 6. The CDR3 loop spans 14 amino acids. The CDR3 spells CASSRGQGWYEQYF. The CDR3 nucleotides read TGTGCCAGCAGCCGGGGACAGGGCTGGTACGAGCAGTACTTC. The complete variable domain, with remaining parts taken from reference TRBV7-2 and TRBJ2-7, reads GAGVSQSPSNKVTEKGKDVELRCDPISGHTALYWYRQSLGQGLEFLIYFQGNSAPDKSGLPSDRFSAERTGGSVSTLTIQRTQQEDSAVYLCASSRGQGWYEQYFGPGTRLTVT.

Only a few counts were recorded for this clonotype. J is TRBJ2-2 and V is TRBV7-2; TRBD2 aligns across 8 bases. V was pared by 5 bases and J by 4 bases, with 9 bases of the junction left unmatched. The CDR3 is 16 amino acids. Germline-derived CDR1 and CDR2 are SGHTA and FQGNSA. The CDR3 here is CASSPTGTRGTGELFF. The CDR3 DNA reads TGTGCCAGCAGCCCAACCGGGACTAGAGGCACCGGGGAGCTGTTTTTT.

The CDR3 region is CASSRPGTGAQETQYF. The CDR3 region has the DNA TGTGCCAGCAGTAGACCCGGGACAGGGGCGCAAGAGACCCAGTACTTC. The V gene is TRBV6-1, the J gene TRBJ2-5; TRBD1 matches 10 bases. The ends lost 5 bases at V and 2 bases at J; junction bases unmatched: 8. CDR1 and CDR2 from the germline V gene are MNHNS and SASEGT. The CDR3 consists of 16 residues.

The chain recombines TRBV20-1 with TRBJ1-2, with D possibly being TRBD1 (5 bases). Germline lookup yields CDR1 DFQATT and CDR2 SNEGSKA (reference sequence). CDR3 size: 12 residues. Trimming cost V 3 bases and J 7 bases, with 12 bases left between them. The CDR3 nucleotides are TGCAGTGCTAGTGGCGGGGCAAGTGGCTACACCTTC. Its protein product is CSASGGASGYTF.

The genes are TRBV6-1 and TRBJ2-3; 10 bases are shared with TRBD1. The CDR3 spans 16 residues. From germline, CDR1 is MNHNS and CDR2 SASEGT. J was trimmed by 4 bases and V by 4 bases; bases with no gene match: 8. DNA for the CDR3: TGTGCCAGCAGTGCCGAAGAGGGGACAGGGGCAGATACGCAGTATTTT. Protein product: CASSAEEGTGADTQYF.

This clonotype was seen repeatedly, ten times or more. The J gene is TRBJ2-5, the V gene TRBV20-1; 11 nucleotides line up with TRBD2. Germline V gives CDR1 DFQATT, CDR2 SNEGSKA (reference sequence). V shed 6 bases, J shed 4 bases, and the junction held 7 bases outside the gene matches. The CDR3 loop spans 14 amino acids. The CDR3 nucleotides are TGCAGTGCCGCAACTAGCGGGGGCCTAGAGACCCAGTACTTC. Amino acid sequence: CSAATSGGLETQYF.

This clonotype was counted between two and nine times. V is TRBV9 and J is TRBJ2-7; tentatively, D is TRBD1 (5 bases). Germline CDR1 SGDLS, CDR2 YYNGEE. This CDR3 is 15 amino acids long. Between the trimmed V and J ends, which lost 0 bases and 5 bases, there was a span of 15 bases. The CDR3 region has the DNA TGTGCCAGCAGCGTAGGGCCCCAAGGGGCGAACGAGCAGTACTTC. Protein sequence: CASSVGPQGANEQYF.

This clonotype was seen a single time. V is TRBV12-3 or TRBV12-4 and J is TRBJ1-4, with 10 bases lining up with TRBD1. J was trimmed by 8 bases and V by 6 bases; bases with no gene match: 6. The CDR3 spans 14 residues. CDR3 sequence: CASSGDRGREKLFF. For the CDR3, the DNA is TGTGCCAGCAGCGGGGACAGGGGAAGGGAAAAACTGTTTTTT.

The chain links TRBV7-2 to TRBJ2-3; the D is unclear. V lost 4 bases and J 2 bases, leaving 13 bases between the germline ends. The CDR3 is 15 residues long. Germline V gene sequence: CDR1 SGHTA, CDR2 FQGNSA. The CDR3 reads CASSSGRPFTDTQYF. The CDR3 DNA follows: TGTGCCAGCAGCTCGGGTCGTCCCTTCACAGATACGCAGTATTTT.

This clonotype was picked up a small number of times. V is TRBV2 and J is TRBJ1-2; TRBD1 might be the D (5 bases). Germline lookup yields CDR1 SNHLY and CDR2 FYNNEI. There are 14 residues in the CDR3. V was clipped by 7 bases and J by 0 bases, with 12 bases between them. CDR3 amino acids: CASTRDGPNYGYTF. CDR3 in DNA: TGTGCCAGCACCCGGGACGGACCTAACTATGGCTACACCTTC.

As DNA, the CDR3 is TGTGCCAGCAGCATAAAGGGGCAGGGAAGCACAGATACGCAGTATTTT. This encodes CASSIKGQGSTDTQYF. This chain connects TRBV11-2 to TRBJ2-3, with D maybe TRBD1 (5 bases). V lost 5 bases and J lost 0, with 15 bases in between. This CDR3 region has 16 residues. Germline V gene sequence: CDR1 SGHAT, CDR2 FQNNGV.

There are many counts of this clonotype. The junction differs from germline at one of its ends, possibly a read error. The gene calls are TRBV5-1 and TRBJ2-6, with D hard to call. CDR1 is SGHRS and CDR2 is YFSETQ in the germline V gene. The CDR3 sequence is 14 residues long. CDR3 region: CASSLDPGANVLTF. CDR3 bases: TGTGCCAGCAGTCTTGATCCTGGGGCCAACGTCCTGACTTTC.

V usage is TRBV10-3 and J usage is TRBJ2-3; no clear D. V lost 7 bases and J lost 4, with 12 bases in between. The CDR3 contains 13 residues. CDR1 and CDR2 from the germline V gene are ENHRY and SYGVKD. The CDR3 here is CAITPLPSDTQYF. CDR3 nucleotides: TGTGCCATCACACCGCTACCCTCAGATACGCAGTATTTT.